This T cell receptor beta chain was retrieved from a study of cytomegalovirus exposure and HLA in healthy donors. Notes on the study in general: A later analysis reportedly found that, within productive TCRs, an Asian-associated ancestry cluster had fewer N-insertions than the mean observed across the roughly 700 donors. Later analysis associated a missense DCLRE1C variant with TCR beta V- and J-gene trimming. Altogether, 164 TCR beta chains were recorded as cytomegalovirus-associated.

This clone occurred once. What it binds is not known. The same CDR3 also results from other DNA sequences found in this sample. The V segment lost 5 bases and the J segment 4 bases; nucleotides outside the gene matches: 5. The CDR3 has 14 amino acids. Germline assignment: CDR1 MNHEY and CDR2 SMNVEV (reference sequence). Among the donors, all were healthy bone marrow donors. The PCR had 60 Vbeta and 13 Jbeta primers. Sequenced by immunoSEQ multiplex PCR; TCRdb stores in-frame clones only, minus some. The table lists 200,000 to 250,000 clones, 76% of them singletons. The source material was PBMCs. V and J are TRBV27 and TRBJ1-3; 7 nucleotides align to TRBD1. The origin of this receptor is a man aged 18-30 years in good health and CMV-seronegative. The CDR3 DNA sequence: TGTGCCAGCAGTCGCACAGGGGCAGGAAACACCATATATTTT. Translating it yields CASSRTGAGNTIYF.